The 31 T cell receptor beta chains presented below share a single source sample, sequenced in a study of CD8 T cells in ankylosing spondylitis. TCRdb used MiXCR to reprocess the 5' RACE reads, holding one entry per CDR3 protein. The repertoire holds roughly 170,000 distinct CDR3 sequences, with roughly 10% as singletons. Sequencing was performed on blood, either unsorted or a sorted T cell fraction (not recorded which). The receptors derive from a female donor with ankylosing spondylitis or in good health (not recorded which).

This clonotype was detected a few times. CDR3 in amino acids: CASSYRLAEHTEAFF. CDR3 nucleotide sequence: TGTGCCAGCAGTTACCGGCTAGCAGAACACACTGAAGCTTTCTTT. The V gene is TRBV6-2 or TRBV6-3, the J gene TRBJ1-1; D is undetermined. With 2 bases removed from V and 3 bases from J, the gap between germline ends came to 13 bases. Germline loops: CDR1 MNHEY, CDR2 SVGEGT. This CDR3 is built from 15 residues.

J is TRBJ1-1 and V is TRBV30, with 8 bases aligning to TRBD1. Per the germline V gene, CDR1 is GTSNPN and CDR2 is SVGIG (reference sequence). The CDR3 runs to 14 residues. The V segment lost 4 bases and the J segment 1 base; nucleotides outside the gene matches: 5. CDR3 in amino acids: CAWNTGTGNTEAFF. The CDR3, as DNA: TGTGCCTGGAACACCGGGACAGGGAACACTGAAGCTTTCTTT.

V usage is TRBV6-5 and J usage is TRBJ2-5, with a tentative D call TRBD1 (6 bases). This CDR3 is built from 11 residues. Trimming stripped 8 bases from V and 5 bases from J, with 9 bases between. CDR1 and CDR2 (germline): MNHEY, SVGAGI. CDR3 nucleotide sequence: TGTGCCAGCGTAAGGGGGGAGACCCAGTACTTC. Protein sequence: CASVRGETQYF.

This clonotype was counted between two and nine times. This chain joins TRBV9 and TRBJ2-2; D unresolved. Germline loops: CDR1 SGDLS, CDR2 YYNGEE. The CDR3 sequence is 16 residues long. V was trimmed by 0 bases and J by 6 bases, leaving 15 bases between them. The DNA for the CDR3 is TGTGCCAGCAGCGTAGCTCTAGTAGGTCGCCCCGGGGAGCTGTTTTTT. Amino acids: CASSVALVGRPGELFF.

V is TRBV7-6 and J is TRBJ2-1; 8 nucleotides align to TRBD1. Trimming cost V 4 bases and J 6 bases; bases outside gene matches: 5. Germline V gene lookup returns CDR1 SGHVS and CDR2 FNYEAQ. The CDR3 is 14 amino acids. CDR3 amino acids: CASSWTGSSNEQFF. In DNA, the CDR3 is TGTGCCAGCAGCTGGACAGGGAGCTCCAATGAGCAGTTCTTC.

This clonotype was counted ten times or more. The chain has TRBV7-9 and TRBJ2-7; unclear D gene. The V gene's germline CDR1 is SEHNR and CDR2 FQNEAQ (reference sequence). V lost 1 base and J lost 4, with 5 bases in between. The CDR3 totals 12 residues. CDR3 DNA: TGTGCCAGCAGCTTAGGCGTATACGAGCAGTACTTC. Translating it yields CASSLGVYEQYF.

The chain uses TRBV7-9 and TRBJ1-1; TRBD1 aligns across 7 bases. The CDR3 consists of 14 residues. Germline-derived CDR1 and CDR2 are SEHNR and FQNEAQ (reference sequence). V was pared by 5 bases and J by 3 bases, with 6 bases of the junction left unmatched. CDR3 DNA sequence: TGTGCCAGCAGCCCAACCGGGACAGACACTGAAGCTTTCTTT. Amino acid sequence: CASSPTGTDTEAFF.

V is TRBV28 and J is TRBJ2-1; 8 bases align to TRBD1. Germline lookup yields CDR1 MDHEN and CDR2 SYDVKM. CDR3 length: 19 residues. Trimming at V came to 4 bases and at J to 7 bases, leaving 21 bases not matched to a gene. CDR3 coding DNA: TGTGCCAGCAGTTCGTTCGCCCTTACAGGGGGAAATTACGGGAATGAGCAGTTCTTC. It encodes CASSSFALTGGNYGNEQFF.

The chain joins TRBV20-1 to TRBJ2-1; D may be TRBD2 (6 bases). Per germline, CDR1 DFQATT and CDR2 SNEGSKA (reference sequence). CDR3 length equals 18 residues. Trimming removed 6 bases from V and 6 bases from J, with 30 bases in between. This CDR3 reads CSANAGGTEPAVGNEQFF. Written as DNA, the CDR3 is TGCAGTGCCAACGCTGGCGGGACGGAGCCTGCGGTGGGCAATGAGCAGTTCTTC.

This clonotype was observed many times. The rearrangement links TRBV19 to TRBJ2-7; possibly TRBD1 or TRBD2 for D (5 bases each). Per germline, CDR1 LNHDA and CDR2 SQIVND (reference sequence). The germline V and J ends were trimmed by 3 bases and 0 bases, with 12 bases remaining between them. The CDR3 runs to 15 residues. The CDR3 coding sequence is TGTGCCAGTAGTATTAACGGGGCTAGCTCCTACGAGCAGTACTTC. Protein product: CASSINGASSYEQYF.

V usage is TRBV27 and J usage is TRBJ2-5; 9 positions match TRBD2. Germline V gene lookup returns CDR1 MNHEY and CDR2 SMNVEV (reference sequence). V was pared by 8 bases and J by 1 base, with 11 bases of the junction left unmatched. This CDR3 is 16 amino acids long. The CDR3 loop is CASSHDAGGGQETQYF. The CDR3 coding sequence is TGTGCCAGCTCCCATGATGCGGGAGGGGGCCAAGAGACCCAGTACTTC.

The sample holds a few counts of this clonotype. The chain employs TRBV6-2 or TRBV6-3 and TRBJ1-6; D gene ambiguous. The CDR3 covers 17 residues. Germline CDR1 and CDR2: MNHEY and SVGEGT. Trimming removed 7 bases from V and 0 bases from J, with 16 bases in between. The CDR3, as DNA: TGTGCCAGCACCCGAGGACCCGACGACTCCTATAATTCACCCCTCCACTTT. Protein product: CASTRGPDDSYNSPLHF.

This clonotype occurred many times. V usage is TRBV7-9 and J usage is TRBJ1-1; 9 nucleotides agree with TRBD1. Germline V lookup: CDR1 SEHNR, CDR2 FQNEAQ (reference sequence). CDR3 length equals 15 residues. V trimming: 5 bases; J trimming: 5 bases; junction bases outside the gene matches: 9. CDR3 sequence: CASSPGTGRETEAFF. Here the CDR3 DNA reads TGTGCCAGCAGCCCTGGGACAGGGAGGGAAACTGAAGCTTTCTTT.

This chain links TRBV12-3 or TRBV12-4 with TRBJ2-2; 8 bases fit TRBD1. This CDR3 has 16 amino acids. Germline trimming cut 6 bases from V and 1 base from J; bases unmatched to any gene: 7. The CDR3 spells CASRPNRGENTGELFF. The DNA for the CDR3 is TGTGCCAGCAGGCCAAACAGGGGGGAGAACACCGGGGAGCTGTTTTTT.

This sequence joins TRBV15 and TRBJ2-1, with TRBD2 identical over 9 bases. The CDR3 runs to 15 residues. V shed 3 bases and J 6 bases; nucleotides not matched to a gene: 6. Germline V gives CDR1 LNHNV, CDR2 YYDKDF (reference sequence). The CDR3 loop reads CATSRAGTSSNEQFF. In DNA, the CDR3 is TGTGCCACCAGCAGGGCCGGGACTAGCAGCAATGAGCAGTTCTTC.

The CDR3 DNA is TGCAGTGCTAGAGATTCTCCACCCGAGCAGTTCTTC. This codes for CSARDSPPEQFF. The chain uses TRBV20-1 and TRBJ2-1; no definite D call. This CDR3 is built from 12 residues. Trimming took off 0 bases at V and 10 bases at J, with 10 bases between the two ends. CDR1 is DFQATT and CDR2 is SNEGSKA in the germline V gene (reference sequence).

J is TRBJ2-3 and V is TRBV20-1, with 8 bases fitting TRBD2. Germline V lookup: CDR1 DFQATT, CDR2 SNEGSKA (reference sequence). Trimming took 3 bases from V and 2 from J; bases not matched to a gene: 4. The CDR3 has 14 residues. CDR3 DNA sequence: TGCAGTGCTAGCCTAGCGGGCTTCACAGATACGCAGTATTTT. Protein: CSASLAGFTDTQYF.

The gene calls are TRBV2 and TRBJ2-5; 10 positions match TRBD2. Germline V lookup: CDR1 SNHLY, CDR2 FYNNEI. V trimming: 3 bases; J trimming: 2 bases; junction bases outside the gene matches: 9. CDR3 length equals 17 residues. CDR3 DNA: TGTGCCAGCAGTGATGTGTTAAGCGGGAGGGCTCAAGAGACCCAGTACTTC. It specifies CASSDVLSGRAQETQYF.

This rearrangement joins TRBV6-5 to TRBJ2-5; D unclear. V lost 0 bases and J 2 bases, leaving 10 bases between the germline ends. Per germline, CDR1 MNHEY and CDR2 SVGAGI. The CDR3 is 15 residues long. The chain's CDR3 is CASSYSKRPQETQYF. CDR3 nucleotides: TGTGCCAGCAGTTACTCGAAAAGGCCACAAGAGACCCAGTACTTC.

In this sample, this clonotype turned up many times. V is TRBV27 and J is TRBJ2-7, with TRBD2 matching 11 bases. This CDR3 region has 15 residues. With 4 bases clipped from V and 6 bases from J, the junction kept 8 bases outside the gene matches. Germline V CDR1 and CDR2: MNHEY, SMNVEV (reference sequence). CDR3 protein: CASSSRLAGKVEQYF. The CDR3 nucleotides read TGTGCCAGCAGTTCCCGACTAGCGGGAAAGGTCGAGCAGTACTTC.

The J gene is TRBJ1-1, the V gene TRBV27; D gene uncertain. This CDR3 has 16 residues. V gave up 5 bases and J gave up 0 bases, with 16 bases separating them. Germline-derived CDR1 and CDR2 are MNHEY and SMNVEV (reference sequence). CDR3 residues: CASSPFALRVNTEAFF. CDR3 in DNA: TGTGCCAGCAGTCCTTTTGCCCTGAGGGTGAACACTGAAGCTTTCTTT.

V is TRBV29-1 and J is TRBJ1-2, with TRBD1 identical over 9 bases. V lost 7 bases to trimming and J lost 1 base; unmatched junction nucleotides: 16. The CDR3 runs 17 residues. Germline loops: CDR1 SQVTM, CDR2 ANQGSEA. The CDR3 loop reads CSATRGDRAPLNYGYTF. The CDR3 DNA is TGCAGCGCGACCCGAGGGGACAGGGCGCCCCTTAACTATGGCTACACCTTC.

The table lists this clonotype with a few counts. V and J are TRBV6-5 and TRBJ1-1; D is unclear. Looked up from germline, CDR1 is MNHEY and CDR2 is SVGAGI. This CDR3 is built from 14 residues. The V and J ends lost 2 bases and 1 base respectively, with 8 bases between them. The CDR3 DNA is TGTGCCAGCAGTTACCCTGGACGGAACACTGAAGCTTTCTTT. It specifies CASSYPGRNTEAFF.

The rearrangement links TRBV28 to TRBJ2-5; D uncertain. V was pared by 7 bases and J by 5 bases, with 17 bases between. Germline V lookup: CDR1 MDHEN, CDR2 SYDVKM. The CDR3 runs 14 residues. CDR3 sequence (DNA): TGTGCCAGCACCTCAAGGGCGCCGTGGGAGACCCAGTACTTC. Its protein is CASTSRAPWETQYF.

The gene calls are TRBV28 and TRBJ1-5; 9 positions agree with TRBD1. The CDR3 length is 15 residues. CDR1 is MDHEN and CDR2 is SYDVKM in the germline V gene. The V segment lost 6 bases and the J segment 7 bases; nucleotides outside the gene matches: 10. The CDR3 loop reads CASSDQDRGIQPQHF. DNA for the CDR3: TGTGCCAGCAGCGACCAGGACAGGGGAATCCAGCCCCAGCATTTT.

The chain uses TRBV20-1 and TRBJ2-7; D possibly corresponds to TRBD2 (5 bases). CDR1 DFQATT and CDR2 SNEGSKA come from the germline V gene (reference sequence). There are 12 residues in the CDR3. V lost 7 bases to trimming and J lost 1 base, with 11 bases between them. Written as DNA, the CDR3 is TGCAGTGGGGGAGTTTCATCCTACGAGCAGTACTTC. This encodes CSGGVSSYEQYF.

This clonotype occurred a few times. This chain connects TRBV2 to TRBJ2-6; D is unclear. Germline lookup yields CDR1 SNHLY and CDR2 FYNNEI. Trimming left V 8 bases short and J 0 bases short, with 5 bases between. This CDR3 region has 13 residues. The CDR3 spells CASFASGANVLTF. Here the CDR3 DNA reads TGTGCCAGCTTTGCCTCTGGGGCCAACGTCCTGACTTTC.

The V and J genes are TRBV7-9 and TRBJ2-7, with TRBD2 as a possible D gene (5 bases). V shed 2 bases and J shed 6 bases, with 11 bases lying between them. CDR3 length equals 13 residues. The germline CDR1 and CDR2 sequences are SEHNR and FQNEAQ (reference sequence). CDR3 nucleotide sequence: TGTGCCAGCAGCTTATATTCAGAGGGCGAGCAGTACTTC. This translates into CASSLYSEGEQYF.

The genes are TRBV6-1 and TRBJ2-1, with D possibly matching TRBD2 (6 bases). Trimming took 2 bases from V and 4 from J, leaving 12 bases between them. CDR1 is MNHNS and CDR2 is SASEGT in the germline V gene. CDR3 length equals 15 residues. In DNA, the CDR3 is TGTGCCAGCAGTGAAAGCAGAGGAGGGTACAATGAGCAGTTCTTC. Translated: CASSESRGGYNEQFF.

This clonotype came up once. CDR3 amino acids: CATSREGTRYEQYF. CDR3 bases: TGTGCCACCAGCAGAGAGGGCACCCGCTACGAGCAGTACTTC. The V and J genes are TRBV15 and TRBJ2-7; D not resolved. Trimming stripped 0 bases from V and 3 bases from J, with 9 bases between. Germline values: CDR1 LNHNV, CDR2 YYDKDF (reference sequence). The CDR3 loop spans 14 amino acids.

The rearrangement joins TRBV27 to TRBJ2-1; D call uncertain. The CDR3 consists of 10 residues. The V end lost 6 bases, the J end lost 9 bases, and 6 bases lay between the germline ends. The germline V gene encodes CDR1 MNHEY and CDR2 SMNVEV (reference sequence). The DNA of the CDR3 is TGTGCCAGCAGGGGCATTGAGCAGTTCTTC. Amino acids: CASRGIEQFF.